This T cell receptor (beta chain) was found in a study of T-cell memory formation after mild COVID-19. About the study: Largely donor-specific sequence clusters came from a couple of donors.

General study results and limits: The study found contracting CD4+ clones mainly in CM and EM and contracting CD8+ clones in EMRA.

In regard to this clonotype: Antigen: not known.

The trim removed 0 bases at V and 3 bases at J, leaving 5 bases unmatched. Germline loops: CDR1 SGHKS, CDR2 YYEKEE (reference sequence). The CDR3 loop spans 16 amino acids. Constant-segment primers were used for 5'RACE, and the resulting TCR alpha and TCR beta cDNA libraries carried sample barcodes and UMIs. TCRdb passed the 5' RACE reads through MiXCR, listing each CDR3 protein once. The repertoire consists of under 550,000 distinct CDR3 sequences, with approximately 18% occurring once and the leading ten covering under 25%. The receptor's source is a man aged 18 to 30 who had mild COVID-19 (a few samples of this study predate the infection). Cell type and time point are not known. Material: PBMCs or a T cell subset sorted from them (not recorded which). The chain combines TRBV5-5 with TRBJ2-3, with 9 bases identical to TRBD2. The CDR3 region is CASSLEPSGTTDTQYF. CDR3 in DNA: TGTGCCAGCAGCTTGGAGCCTAGCGGGACTACAGATACGCAGTATTTT.